One and the same sample provided the 17 T cell receptor beta chains below, sequenced in a study of blood T cells in healthy people across ages. Combining a sample-barcoded 5' primer with a J-beta primer mix, a second PCR ran for roughly 7 to 12 cycles. Using its own MiXCR run on the 5' RACE reads, TCRdb lists one record per CDR3 protein. Altogether 1.2 million to 1.5 million distinct CDR3 sequences are present, roughly 60% being singletons, with the ten largest covering roughly 6.3%. The source material was blood. Every receptor here comes from a man aged 18 to 29 in good health.

Regarding this clonotype: A junction end diverges from the germline sequence, so it may reflect a read error. This chain connects TRBV5-6 to TRBJ2-1; perhaps TRBD1 as D (6 bases). There are 12 residues in the CDR3. CDR1 SGHDT and CDR2 YYEEEE come from the germline V gene. CDR3 in amino acids: CASSFGDKEQFF. CDR3 coding DNA: TGTGCCAGCAGCTTCGGGGACAAGGAGCAGTTCTTC.

The chain recombines TRBV7-6 with TRBJ2-5; tentative D call: TRBD2 (5 bases). The CDR3 extends over 15 amino acids. Germline V lookup: CDR1 SGHVS, CDR2 FNYEAQ. V was shortened by 3 bases and J by 2 bases, with 13 bases between the two germline ends. The CDR3 loop reads CASSFQPGKQETQYF. CDR3 nucleotides: TGTGCCAGCAGCTTCCAACCGGGAAAACAAGAGACCCAGTACTTC. Full variable domain (outside the CDR3, taken from reference TRBV7-6 and TRBJ2-5): GAGVSQSPRYKVTKRGQDVALRCDPISGHVSLYWYRQALGQGPEFLTYFNYEAQQDKSGLPNDRFSAERPEGSISTLTIQRTEQRDSAMYRCASSFQPGKQETQYFGPGTRLLVL.

This chain connects TRBV28 to TRBJ2-7, with a tentative D call TRBD2 (6 bases). Germline V lookup: CDR1 MDHEN, CDR2 SYDVKM. V shed 6 bases and J shed 2 bases, with 17 bases lying between them. The CDR3 is 15 residues long. This CDR3 is CASRSPRGSAYEQYF. The CDR3 nucleotides read TGTGCCAGCAGGTCTCCCCGGGGGTCCGCCTACGAGCAGTACTTC.

This clonotype appeared a few times. This sequence joins TRBV3-1 and TRBJ2-5; unclear D gene. This CDR3 has 18 residues. Germline CDR1 is LGHDT and CDR2 is YNNKEL (reference sequence). The V gene lost 5 bases and the J gene lost 1 base, with 23 bases spanning the gap. The DNA of the CDR3 is TGTGCCAGCAGCTACCACTCCTCGGCAGACCTGGCCCAAGAGACCCAGTACTTC. Amino acid sequence: CASSYHSSADLAQETQYF.

A word on this clonotype: This is likely a read error, given that the CDR3 carries no conserved phenylalanine or tryptophan at its end. This chain joins TRBV12-3 or TRBV12-4 and TRBJ2-1; 8 positions agree with TRBD2. This CDR3 contains 17 residues. Trimming removed 3 bases from V and 1 base from J; junction bases left unmatched: 8. This chain's CDR3 is CASSFGSGRTSYNEQFL. The CDR3 DNA reads as TGTGCCAGCAGTTTTGGAAGCGGGAGAACGTCCTACAATGAGCAGTTCTTA.

This chain links TRBV4-2 with TRBJ2-1, with 11 bases matching TRBD2. V lost 3 bases to trimming and J lost 0 bases; unmatched junction nucleotides: 13. The CDR3 is made up of 20 amino acids. CDR1 LGHNA and CDR2 YNFKEQ come from the germline V gene. The CDR3 sequence is CASSQFGLAGYPLSYNEQFF. The DNA for the CDR3 is TGTGCCAGCAGCCAGTTCGGACTAGCGGGCTACCCCCTCTCCTACAATGAGCAGTTCTTC.

This clonotype was seen more than once but under ten times. This rearrangement joins TRBV4-2 to TRBJ1-5; D possibly corresponds to TRBD1 (6 bases). Between the trimmed V and J ends, which lost 6 bases and 0 bases, there was a span of 12 bases. From germline, CDR1 is LGHNA and CDR2 YNFKEQ. This CDR3 has 15 residues. The CDR3 here is CASSIQGSSNQPQHF. For the CDR3, the DNA is TGTGCCAGCAGTATACAGGGTAGTAGCAATCAGCCCCAGCATTTT.

The chain carries TRBV7-2 and TRBJ2-5; the D gene is possibly TRBD1 (5 bases). There are 12 residues in the CDR3. Germline values: CDR1 SGHTA, CDR2 FQGNSA. V lost 5 bases and J 7 bases, leaving 11 bases between the germline ends. The DNA for the CDR3 is TGTGCCAGCAGCCTGGACATGACGACCCAGTACTTC. The encoded protein is CASSLDMTTQYF.

The chain links TRBV5-6 to TRBJ1-2; possible D gene TRBD1, 5 bases. The CDR3 is 15 amino acids. Germline V gives CDR1 SGHDT, CDR2 YYEEEE. V lost 4 bases, J lost 1 base, and 14 bases lay in between. This CDR3 is CASSGTSENNYGYTF. In DNA, the CDR3 is TGTGCCAGCAGCGGGACGTCGGAGAATAACTATGGCTACACCTTC.

In this sample, this clonotype turned up once. The chain joins TRBV20-1 to TRBJ2-3; 10 bases agree with TRBD2. This CDR3 contains 16 residues. Looked up from germline, CDR1 is DFQATT and CDR2 is SNEGSKA (reference sequence). After removal of 3 bases from V and 3 bases from J, the junction contained 9 bases not matched to a gene. CDR3 amino acids: CSASSSGSGWTDTQYF. Written as DNA, the CDR3 is TGCAGTGCTAGTTCTAGCGGGAGCGGATGGACAGATACGCAGTATTTT.

This chain connects TRBV29-1 to TRBJ2-1; perhaps TRBD1 as D (6 bases). Germline V gene lookup returns CDR1 SQVTM and CDR2 ANQGSEA. Trimming removed 8 bases at V and 1 base at J, with 15 bases between. The CDR3 length is 14 residues. CDR3 loop: CSHDGGYSYNEQFF. In nucleotides, the CDR3 is TGCAGCCACGATGGGGGCTATTCCTACAATGAGCAGTTCTTC.

Comments on this clonotype: A junction end diverges from the germline sequence, so it may reflect a read error. This chain uses TRBV6-6 with TRBJ2-4; D tentatively reads TRBD1 or TRBD2 (6 bases each). The J call is doubtful: the DNA matches TRBJ2-7 better. Germline V gene data show CDR1 as MNHNY and CDR2 as SVGAGI (reference sequence). The CDR3 is 15 residues long. The CDR3 nucleotides are TGTACCAGCAGTTACCAGCCGGGGGCTGCGTACGAGCAGTACTTC. Its protein is CTSSYQPGAAYEQYF.

This chain links TRBV4-3 with TRBJ1-1, with 7 bases that match TRBD1. The J segment lost 1 base and the V segment lost 2 bases, leaving 7 bases of the junction unmatched. This CDR3 has 16 amino acids. Germline V gives CDR1 LGHNA, CDR2 YSLEER. CDR3 DNA sequence: TGCGCCAGCAGCCAAACTAGGGGGCGAGAGAACACTGAAGCTTTCTTT. It translates to CASSQTRGRENTEAFF.

This clonotype was found a few times. V is TRBV7-2 and J is TRBJ2-5; weak D call: TRBD1 (5 bases). Trimming cost V 1 base and J 2 bases, with 11 bases left between them. Germline V gene sequence: CDR1 SGHTA, CDR2 FQGNSA. The CDR3 extends over 15 amino acids. The CDR3 here is CASSLEIRGQETQYF. The CDR3 bases are TGTGCCAGCAGCTTAGAAATAAGGGGACAAGAGACCCAGTACTTC.

On this clonotype: Germline and junction disagree at one end, which may indicate a read error. CDR3 DNA: TGCGCCAGCCTCCGGACAAGCACAGATACGCAGTATTTT. Its protein product is CASLRTSTDTQYF. The chain employs TRBV2 and TRBJ2-3, with D perhaps matching TRBD1 (5 bases). The CDR3 loop spans 13 amino acids. Germline CDR1 SNHLY, CDR2 FYNNEI.

The chain uses TRBV29-1 and TRBJ2-3, with 8 bases identical to TRBD2. Trimming at V came to 6 bases and at J to 5 bases, leaving 13 bases not matched to a gene. The CDR3 has 15 amino acids. Looked up from germline, CDR1 is SQVTM and CDR2 is ANQGSEA. CDR3 nucleotide sequence: TGCAGCGTGGGCAACCGAGCGGGGGTGGAAGATACGCAGTATTTT. It is translated as CSVGNRAGVEDTQYF.

The gene calls are TRBV29-1 and TRBJ1-2, with D perhaps TRBD1 (5 bases). The germline CDR1 and CDR2 sequences are SQVTM and ANQGSEA. V was clipped by 3 bases and J by 5 bases, with 13 bases between them. The CDR3 has 13 residues. DNA of the CDR3: TGCAGCGTTGAGGCGGGACTGATATATGGCTACACCTTC. It encodes CSVEAGLIYGYTF.